Presented here are 21 T cell receptor beta chains from one specimen sequenced in a study of PD-1 blockade in classical Hodgkin lymphoma. Brentuximab vedotin exposure varied, and every patient relapsed after autologous stem cell transplantation. Assay: immunoSEQ multiplex PCR; the TCRdb copy retains only in-frame clones and omits some. The table lists roughly 60,000 clones, roughly 91% of them singletons. The specimen was peripheral blood mononuclear cells (PBMCs), collected before the second cycle of nivolumab. The receptors were gathered from a human donor with classical Hodgkin lymphoma.

This clone was counted a few times. The rearrangement joins TRBV7-8 to TRBJ2-7; 9 bases are a match to TRBD2. The ends lost 3 bases at V and 1 base at J; junction bases unmatched: 7. CDR3 length: 16 residues. Germline V lookup: CDR1 SGHVS, CDR2 FQNEAQ. The CDR3 DNA reads as TGTGCCAGCAGCTTGGCGCTAGCGGGGTCGTCCTACGAGCAGTACTTC. Translation gives CASSLALAGSSYEQYF.

The V gene is TRBV5-1, the J gene TRBJ2-3; D gene ambiguous. CDR1 is SGHRS and CDR2 is YFSETQ in the germline V gene. V lost 4 bases to trimming and J lost 0 bases, with 6 bases between them. The CDR3 runs 13 residues. This CDR3 is CASSPISTDTQYF. CDR3 DNA: TGCGCCAGCAGCCCGATCAGCACAGATACGCAGTATTTT.

The chain is built from TRBV19 and TRBJ2-5; TRBD1 matches 7 bases. Germline loops: CDR1 LNHDA, CDR2 SQIVND (reference sequence). V was pared by 11 bases and J by 6 bases, with 12 bases of the junction left unmatched. The CDR3 spans 13 residues. CDR3 amino acids: CASRYSGGQTQYF. CDR3 in DNA: TGTGCCTCTAGGTACTCAGGGGGTCAGACCCAGTACTTC.

The chain is built from TRBV5-1 and TRBJ1-6; D unresolved. V was pared by 4 bases and J by 10 bases, with 12 bases between. The CDR3 loop spans 13 amino acids. Germline V gene lookup returns CDR1 SGHRS and CDR2 YFSETQ. CDR3 coding DNA: TGCGCCAGCAGCGAAGCAGGCGAATCACCCCTCCACTTT. It encodes CASSEAGESPLHF.

The V and J genes are TRBV27 and TRBJ2-7; TRBD2 matches at 10 bases. CDR3 length: 15 residues. The J segment lost 0 bases and the V segment lost 7 bases, leaving 6 bases of the junction unmatched. The V gene's germline CDR1 is MNHEY and CDR2 SMNVEV (reference sequence). Written as DNA, the CDR3 is TGTGCCAGCAAGCTAGCGGGGGCCTTCTCCTACGAGCAGTACTTC. It specifies CASKLAGAFSYEQYF.

The chain employs TRBV5-1 and TRBJ1-2; D gene unclear. Germline V CDR1 and CDR2: SGHRS, YFSETQ. This CDR3 spans 14 amino acids. With 4 bases removed from V and 0 bases from J, the gap between germline ends came to 10 bases. CDR3 DNA sequence: TGCGCCAGCAGCGTGGAAGCTTCTAACTATGGCTACACCTTC. Translated, it gives CASSVEASNYGYTF.

Remarks on this clone: One end of the junction does not line up with germline, which may come from a read error. The rearrangement uses TRBV7-9 and TRBJ1-5, with 11 bases aligning to TRBD1. There are 17 residues in the CDR3. Germline values: CDR1 SEHNR, CDR2 FQNEAQ (reference sequence). This CDR3 is CASSQGRDRGFDQPRHF. The DNA of the CDR3 is TGTGCCAGCAGTCAAGGCCGGGACAGGGGGTTCGATCAGCCCCGGCATTTT.

The genes are TRBV7-9 and TRBJ1-6; D gene ambiguous. Germline V gives CDR1 SEHNR, CDR2 FQNEAQ (reference sequence). Between the trimmed V and J ends, which lost 3 bases and 10 bases, there was a span of 4 bases. The CDR3 length is 11 residues. Here the CDR3 reads CASSFGSPLHF. The CDR3, as DNA: TGTGCCAGCAGCTTCGGGTCACCCCTCCACTTT.

The chain carries TRBV5-1 and TRBJ2-7; 9 nucleotides line up with TRBD2. Trimming removed 1 base from V and 4 bases from J; junction bases left unmatched: 6. The CDR3 is made up of 15 amino acids. Germline CDR1 and CDR2: SGHRS and YFSETQ. CDR3 protein: CASSLSGGGAYEQYF. The CDR3 coding sequence is TGCGCCAGCAGCTTGAGCGGCGGGGGGGCTTACGAGCAGTACTTC.

The chain recombines TRBV29-1 with TRBJ1-2, with 8 bases identical to TRBD1. Trimming cost V 4 bases and J 6 bases; bases outside gene matches: 4. CDR1 and CDR2 from the germline V gene are SQVTM and ANQGSEA. The CDR3 extends over 12 amino acids. The CDR3 DNA sequence: TGCAGCGTTGGGACAGGGTATCATGGCTACACCTTC. It yields the protein CSVGTGYHGYTF. The complete variable domain, with remaining parts taken from reference TRBV29-1 and TRBJ1-2, reads SAVISQKPSRDICQRGTSLTIQCQVDSQVTMMFWYRQQPGQSLTLIATANQGSEATYESGFVIDKFPISRPNLTFSTLTVSNMSPEDSSIYLCSVGTGYHGYTFGSGTRLTVV.

The J gene is TRBJ2-7, the V gene TRBV5-4; perhaps TRBD2 as D (6 bases). From germline, CDR1 is SGHNT and CDR2 YYREEE (reference sequence). V was clipped by 4 bases and J by 0 bases, with 20 bases between them. This CDR3 comprises 17 residues. This CDR3 is CASSPIPGRISSYEQYF. The CDR3 region has the DNA TGTGCCAGCAGCCCAATACCGGGGAGGATAAGCTCCTACGAGCAGTACTTC.

The chain combines TRBV6-1 with TRBJ2-7; TRBD2 is a possible D gene (6 bases). This CDR3 has 14 residues. V was clipped by 11 bases and J by 4 bases, with 21 bases between them. Germline values: CDR1 MNHNS, CDR2 SASEGT. The DNA for the CDR3 is TGTGCCCTGGAGGAGGGCTCGGGGACTTACGAGCAGTACTTC. Residues: CALEEGSGTYEQYF.

The CDR3, as DNA: TGCGCCAGCCGAATGACACCCCAAGAGACCCAGTACTTC. This translates into CASRMTPQETQYF. This sequence joins TRBV5-1 and TRBJ2-5; D call uncertain. This CDR3 is built from 13 residues. Deletions cut 7 bases from V and 1 base from J, with 11 bases between. Germline V CDR1 and CDR2: SGHRS, YFSETQ.

The chain couples TRBV7-8 to TRBJ1-1; no firm D call. This CDR3 is 15 amino acids long. Looked up from germline, CDR1 is SGHVS and CDR2 is FQNEAQ. V lost 1 base and J 0 bases, leaving 9 bases between the germline ends. The CDR3 is CASSLGVTMNTEAFF. The CDR3 nucleotides are TGTGCCAGCAGCTTAGGAGTCACCATGAACACTGAAGCTTTCTTT. Together with reference TRBV7-8 and TRBJ1-1, the CDR3 gives the full variable domain: GAGVSQSPRYKVAKRGQDVALRCDPISGHVSLFWYQQALGQGPEFLTYFQNEAQLDKSGLPSDRFFAERPEGSVSTLKIQRTQQEDSAVYLCASSLGVTMNTEAFFGQGTRLTVV.

The chain is built from TRBV5-6 and TRBJ2-3, with 8 bases identical to TRBD2. This CDR3 is 16 amino acids long. The junction had 7 bases not matched to a gene; V was cut back by 2 bases and J by 2 bases. In germline, CDR1 is SGHDT, CDR2 YYEEEE. The CDR3 nucleotides are TGTGCCAGCAGCTTCGTGCGGGGGGCCTACACAGATACGCAGTATTTT. It specifies CASSFVRGAYTDTQYF.

The rearrangement uses TRBV9 and TRBJ2-1; D perhaps matches TRBD2 (6 bases). This CDR3 contains 13 residues. The V end lost 5 bases, the J end lost 5 bases, and 11 bases lay between the germline ends. Germline-derived CDR1 and CDR2 are SGDLS and YYNGEE. In nucleotides, the CDR3 is TGTGCCAGCAGGTCCTCGGGGGACAATGAGCAGTTCTTC. The encoded protein is CASRSSGDNEQFF.

V gene TRBV28 combines with J gene TRBJ2-3, with 9 bases that match TRBD2. The CDR3 consists of 17 residues. V lost 3 bases and J lost 0; bases outside the gene matches: 7. Germline CDR1 is MDHEN and CDR2 is SYDVKM. The chain's CDR3 is CASSLFERGASTDTQYF. In nucleotides, the CDR3 is TGTGCCAGCAGTTTGTTTGAGCGGGGGGCAAGCACAGATACGCAGTATTTT.

In this sample, this clone turned up once. The chain carries TRBV7-9 and TRBJ1-1, with TRBD1 matching over 10 bases. Germline V lookup: CDR1 SEHNR, CDR2 FQNEAQ (reference sequence). V was clipped by 5 bases and J by 10 bases; unmatched bases: 7. This CDR3 has 13 residues. CDR3 coding DNA: TGTGCCAGCAGCGATTCCGGGACAGGGGTAGCTTTCTTT. The encoded protein is CASSDSGTGVAFF. Supplemented by reference TRBV7-9 and TRBJ1-1, the full variable domain reads DTGVSQNPRHKITKRGQNVTFRCDPISEHNRLYWYRQTLGQGPEFLTYFQNEAQLEKSRLLSDRFSAERPKGSFSTLEIQRTEQGDSAMYLCASSDSGTGVAFFGQGTRLTVV.

The V gene is TRBV19, the J gene TRBJ1-4, with D perhaps TRBD1 (6 bases). Germline V lookup: CDR1 LNHDA, CDR2 SQIVND (reference sequence). This CDR3 comprises 15 residues. V lost 6 bases and J 5 bases, leaving 16 bases between the germline ends. The CDR3 sequence is CASSSLGGANEKLFF. As DNA, the CDR3 is TGTGCCAGTAGCTCCCTAGGGGGTGCAAATGAAAAACTGTTTTTT.

The chain employs TRBV10-3 and TRBJ2-3; D uncertain. Germline CDR1 ENHRY, CDR2 SYGVKD. There are 12 residues in the CDR3. V lost 3 bases, J lost 2 bases, and 3 bases lay in between. CDR3 in amino acids: CAISDNTDTQYF. CDR3 bases: TGTGCCATCAGTGACAACACAGATACGCAGTATTTT.

J is TRBJ2-6 and V is TRBV2; the D is unclear. The ends were cut back, 7 bases at V and 2 bases at J, with 12 bases in the middle. Germline values: CDR1 SNHLY, CDR2 FYNNEI. The CDR3 contains 15 residues. CDR3 DNA sequence: TGTGCCAGCACGACGGATGAGGCTGGGGCCAACGTCCTGACTTTC. Its translation is CASTTDEAGANVLTF.